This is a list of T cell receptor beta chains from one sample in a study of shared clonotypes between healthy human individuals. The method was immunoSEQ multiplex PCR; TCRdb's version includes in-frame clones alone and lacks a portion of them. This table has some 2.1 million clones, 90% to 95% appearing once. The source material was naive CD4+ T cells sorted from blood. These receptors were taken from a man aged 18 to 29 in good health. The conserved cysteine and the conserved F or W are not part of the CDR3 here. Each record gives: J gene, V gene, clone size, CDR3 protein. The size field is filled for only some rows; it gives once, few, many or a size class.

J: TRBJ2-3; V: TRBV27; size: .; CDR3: ASSLSGGQVDTQY
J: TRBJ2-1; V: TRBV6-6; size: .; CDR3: ASSTGTQGYNEQF
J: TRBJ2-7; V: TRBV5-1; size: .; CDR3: ASRRDGREVDEQY
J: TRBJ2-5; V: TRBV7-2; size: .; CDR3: ASSSWTGGGETQY
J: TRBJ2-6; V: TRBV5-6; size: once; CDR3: ASSPDLTGAGANVLT
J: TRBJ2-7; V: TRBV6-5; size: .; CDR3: ASSPGLALTYEQY
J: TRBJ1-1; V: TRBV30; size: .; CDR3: AWSGGGGPAF
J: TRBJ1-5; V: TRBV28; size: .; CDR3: ASSRDNVFNQPQH
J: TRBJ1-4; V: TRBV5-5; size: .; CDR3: ASSLGEIREKLF
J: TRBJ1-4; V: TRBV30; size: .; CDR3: AWSVVRSFSEKLF
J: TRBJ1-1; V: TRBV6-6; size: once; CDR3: ASSYKNTEAF
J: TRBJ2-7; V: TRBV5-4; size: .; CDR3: ASSLGGGVGYEQY
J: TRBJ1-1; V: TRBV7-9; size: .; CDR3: ASSLGTEAF
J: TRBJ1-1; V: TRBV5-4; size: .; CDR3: ASSPANGGRGTEAF
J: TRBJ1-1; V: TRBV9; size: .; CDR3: ASSVTGARDTEAF
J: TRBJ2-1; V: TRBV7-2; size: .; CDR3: ASSLDVAGRNEQF
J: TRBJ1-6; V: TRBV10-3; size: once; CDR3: AISVYVQGNNSPLH
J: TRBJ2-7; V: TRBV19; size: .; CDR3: ASRKSGTGAYEQY
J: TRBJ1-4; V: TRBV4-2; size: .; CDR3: ASSARQGYNEKLF
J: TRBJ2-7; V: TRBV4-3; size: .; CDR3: ASSQDGPYEQY
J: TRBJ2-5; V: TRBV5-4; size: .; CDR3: ASSLTGGIGETQY
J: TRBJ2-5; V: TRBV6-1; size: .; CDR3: ASRLTSGAQETQY
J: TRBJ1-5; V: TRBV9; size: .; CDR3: ASSVDAGGNQPQH
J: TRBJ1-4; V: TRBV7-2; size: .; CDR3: ASSRGLPNEKLF
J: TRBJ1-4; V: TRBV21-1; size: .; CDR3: ASSKAQDRENEKLF
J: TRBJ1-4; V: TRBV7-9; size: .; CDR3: ASSLRDRGPNEKLF
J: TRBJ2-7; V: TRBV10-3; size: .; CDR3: AISESIGSTYEQY
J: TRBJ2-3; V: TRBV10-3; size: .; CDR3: ATSGLAASTDTQY
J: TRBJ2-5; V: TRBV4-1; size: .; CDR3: ASSQDQRGETQY
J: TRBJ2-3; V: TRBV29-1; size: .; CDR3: SVEGSASTDTQY
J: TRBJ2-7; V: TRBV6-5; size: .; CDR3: ASSYSPWGSSYEQY
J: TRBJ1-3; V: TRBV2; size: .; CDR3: ASRTRDRARETGNTIY
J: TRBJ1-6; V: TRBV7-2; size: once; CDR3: ASTLRRDRGNSPLH
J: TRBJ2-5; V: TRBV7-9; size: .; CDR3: ASSLGVNMAQY
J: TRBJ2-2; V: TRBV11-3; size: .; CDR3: ASSLRQGEGELF
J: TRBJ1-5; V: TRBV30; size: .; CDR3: AWSLSRRQPQH
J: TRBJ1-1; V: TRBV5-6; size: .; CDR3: ASSFGTGLVTEAF
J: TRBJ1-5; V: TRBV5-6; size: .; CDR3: ASSVTGNGNQPQH
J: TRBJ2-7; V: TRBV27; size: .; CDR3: ASSRDTVSHEQY
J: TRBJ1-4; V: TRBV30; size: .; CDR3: AWSPRGEKLF
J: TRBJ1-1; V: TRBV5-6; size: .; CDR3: ASSLGLGNTEAF
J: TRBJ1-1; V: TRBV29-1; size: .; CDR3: SVVGRLNTEAF
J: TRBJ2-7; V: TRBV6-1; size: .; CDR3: ASSERGTPVEQY
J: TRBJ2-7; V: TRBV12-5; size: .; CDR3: ASGLGGAYEQY
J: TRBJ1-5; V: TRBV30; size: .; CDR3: AWSVPDRGRRPQH
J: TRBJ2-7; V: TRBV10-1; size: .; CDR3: ASKGGSYEQY
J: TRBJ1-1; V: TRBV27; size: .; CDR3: ASRQGARVTEAF
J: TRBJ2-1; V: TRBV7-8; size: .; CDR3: ASKLWDSSYNEQF
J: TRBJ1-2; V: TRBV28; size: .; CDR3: ASSLGASGQSGYT
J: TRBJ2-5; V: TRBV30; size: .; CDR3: AWVTSGGQETQY
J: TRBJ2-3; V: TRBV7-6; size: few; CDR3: ASSLMQVASGTDTQY
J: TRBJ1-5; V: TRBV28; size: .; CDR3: ASSSPRRPGSNQPQH
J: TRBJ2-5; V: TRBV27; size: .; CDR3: ASSPLGLAEETQY
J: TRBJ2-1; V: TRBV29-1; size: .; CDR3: SGDLSYNEQF
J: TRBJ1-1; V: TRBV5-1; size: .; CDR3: ASSLDGGAF
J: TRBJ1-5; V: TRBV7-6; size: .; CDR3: ASSLGGPGVGQPQH
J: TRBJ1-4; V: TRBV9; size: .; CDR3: ASSVSPQDEKLF
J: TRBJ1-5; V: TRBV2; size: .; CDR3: ASSTDGSNQPQH
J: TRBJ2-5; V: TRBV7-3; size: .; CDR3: ASSLVGETQY